What follows is one TCR beta chain and its context. The sample originates from a study of blood T cell repertoires in COVID-19. Profiled with immunoSEQ multiplex PCR; TCRdb holds only in-frame clones, not every one. The sample consists of fewer than 200,000 clones, around 83% of them appearing once. The cohort comprised adults aged about 18 to 100 years residing in 20 to 30 US areas. V lost 3 bases to trimming and J lost 7 bases, with 7 bases between them. Germline CDR1 reads KGHSH; CDR2 reads LQKENI. The CDR3 totals 13 residues. The receptor comes from a woman between 25 and 40 years old who had been exposed to COVID-19. V and J are TRBV18 and TRBJ1-6; D is undetermined. The sequenced sample was PBMCs or T cells enriched from blood (not recorded which). CDR3 sequence reads: CASSPAGNSPLHF. In DNA form, the CDR3 reads TGTGCCAGCTCACCGGCGGGGAATTCACCCCTCCACTTT.